The next 27 T cell receptor beta chains were all read from a single sample in a study of T cell responses to AZD1222 COVID-19 vaccine. Sequencing used immunoSEQ multiplex PCR; TCRdb keeps in-frame clones, though not all of them. The sample carries roughly 55,000 clones, approximately 90% recorded once. The sample was peripheral blood, taken on day 0 of AZD1222 vaccination. The receptors stem from an adult in good health.

The rearrangement joins TRBV10-1 to TRBJ2-7; 11 nucleotides align to TRBD1. V was clipped by 2 bases and J by 3 bases; unmatched bases: 0. Germline lookup yields CDR1 WNHNN and CDR2 SYGVQD (reference sequence). The CDR3 length is 14 residues. In DNA, the CDR3 is TGCGCCAGCAGTGAGGGGACAGGGGGCTACGAGCAGTACTTC. It encodes CASSEGTGGYEQYF.

This chain uses TRBV6-2 or TRBV6-3 with TRBJ2-5, with 8 bases that match TRBD2. This CDR3 contains 14 residues. Germline CDR1 reads MNHEY; CDR2 reads SVGEGT. After removal of 6 bases from V and 1 base from J, the junction contained 4 bases not matched to a gene. The CDR3 sequence: CASSPGGAQETQYF. DNA for the CDR3: TGTGCCAGCAGCCCCGGGGGGGCCCAAGAGACCCAGTACTTC.

The chain uses TRBV5-1 and TRBJ2-7; possible D gene TRBD2, 6 bases. The germline V and J ends were trimmed by 6 bases and 3 bases, with 13 bases remaining between them. Per the germline V gene, CDR1 is SGHRS and CDR2 is YFSETQ. This CDR3 is 13 amino acids long. The CDR3 loop is CASTGGGSYEQYF. In DNA form, the CDR3 reads TGCGCCAGCACCGGGGGTGGCAGCTACGAGCAGTACTTC.

CDR3 bases: TGTGCCAGCAGCGAGACTAGCGGGGCGTACTACGAGCAGTACTTC. Amino acid sequence: CASSETSGAYYEQYF. The chain is built from TRBV9 and TRBJ2-7, with 11 bases aligning to TRBD2. With 3 bases clipped from V and 3 bases from J, the junction kept 5 bases outside the gene matches. The CDR3 spans 15 residues. The V gene's germline CDR1 is SGDLS and CDR2 YYNGEE.

The rearrangement links TRBV7-9 to TRBJ1-5, with TRBD1 as a possible D gene (6 bases). Germline V lookup: CDR1 SEHNR, CDR2 FQNEAQ (reference sequence). V was clipped by 1 base and J by 1 base, with 20 bases between them. The CDR3 has 19 amino acids. CDR3 loop: CASSLGWSGESASNQPQHF. In DNA, the CDR3 is TGTGCCAGCAGCTTAGGATGGTCAGGGGAGTCAGCCAGCAATCAGCCCCAGCATTTT.

The CDR3 region is CASSQGPAGQTQYF. The CDR3, as DNA: TGTGCCAGCAGCCAAGGTCCAGCTGGGCAGACCCAGTACTTC. The chain is built from TRBV3-1 (or the pseudogene TRBV3-2) and TRBJ2-5, with no clear D. The CDR3 loop spans 14 amino acids. Per germline, CDR1 LGHDT and CDR2 YNNKEL (reference sequence). Trimming took off 1 base at V and 6 bases at J, with 12 bases between the two ends.

V and J are TRBV6-4 and TRBJ1-6; 11 bases agree with TRBD1. The ends lost 6 bases at V and 10 bases at J; junction bases unmatched: 5. Germline V lookup: CDR1 MRHNA, CDR2 SNTAGT. The CDR3 loop spans 14 amino acids. The CDR3 here is CASSPGQGASPLHF. The CDR3, as DNA: TGTGCCAGCAGCCCCGGACAGGGGGCCTCACCCCTCCACTTT.

The genes are TRBV5-1 and TRBJ1-1; 7 positions agree with TRBD1. The CDR3 is made up of 15 amino acids. Losses at the gene ends were 4 bases for V and 5 bases for J; bases not matched to a gene: 11. The germline CDR1 and CDR2 sequences are SGHRS and YFSETQ. The CDR3 sequence is CASSQTQGVRTEAFF. The CDR3 DNA sequence: TGCGCCAGCAGCCAAACCCAGGGGGTGAGGACTGAAGCTTTCTTT.

The CDR3 DNA follows: TGTGCCAGCAGCCAAGTCCGAGCATCTAGCGGGGGAACCTACGAGCAGTACTTC. Residues: CASSQVRASSGGTYEQYF. V is TRBV4-2 and J is TRBJ2-7; 10 nucleotides agree with TRBD2. Germline lookup yields CDR1 LGHNA and CDR2 YNFKEQ. The CDR3 is 18 residues long. The J segment lost 2 bases and the V segment lost 1 base, leaving 11 bases of the junction unmatched.

The chain recombines TRBV29-1 with TRBJ2-3; 9 bases are shared with TRBD2. The germline V gene encodes CDR1 SQVTM and CDR2 ANQGSEA. CDR3 length: 13 residues. V shed 4 bases, J shed 5 bases, and the junction held 4 bases outside the gene matches. Here the CDR3 reads CSVGLAGKDTQYF. The DNA of the CDR3 is TGCAGCGTTGGTCTAGCGGGGAAAGATACGCAGTATTTT.

The CDR3 region is CASSQATERGNQPQHF. CDR3 DNA: TGTGCCAGCAGCCAAGCCACCGAGAGGGGAAATCAGCCCCAGCATTTT. The chain is built from TRBV4-2 and TRBJ1-5, with D perhaps matching TRBD1 (5 bases). The CDR3 loop spans 16 amino acids. CDR1 and CDR2 from the germline V gene are LGHNA and YNFKEQ. V was pared by 1 base and J by 4 bases, with 14 bases between.

This clone was detected a few times. The chain employs TRBV10-3 and TRBJ1-5; TRBD1 matches 11 bases. CDR1 ENHRY and CDR2 SYGVKD come from the germline V gene. Losses at the gene ends were 10 bases for V and 5 bases for J; bases not matched to a gene: 4. The CDR3 loop spans 13 amino acids. The CDR3 DNA follows: TGTGCCACCGGACAGGGGGCGTATCAGCCCCAGCATTTT. This codes for CATGQGAYQPQHF.

V and J are TRBV18 and TRBJ2-7; a weak D match, TRBD1 (7 bases). V was shortened by 2 bases and J by 2 bases, with 13 bases between the two germline ends. Per germline, CDR1 KGHSH and CDR2 LQKENI. This CDR3 has 15 amino acids. CDR3 DNA sequence: TGTGCCAGCTCACCAGCAGGGGGGTCCACCTACGAGCAGTACTTC. It specifies CASSPAGGSTYEQYF.

This clone was observed once. J is TRBJ2-2 and V is TRBV3-1 (or the pseudogene TRBV3-2); 14 bases align to TRBD2. The CDR3 covers 19 residues. The germline gives CDR1 LGHDT, CDR2 YNNKEL (reference sequence). J gave up 5 bases and V 4 bases, and 12 bases lay outside the gene matches. CDR3 DNA: TGTGCCAGCAGCCCAGTACCGGGACTAGCGGGGGAGGCGACCGGGGAGCTGTTTTTT. Translated, it gives CASSPVPGLAGEATGELFF.

This chain links TRBV27 with TRBJ2-1; 7 bases are shared with TRBD2. V shed 0 bases, J shed 2 bases, and the junction held 7 bases outside the gene matches. The germline V gene has CDR1 MNHEY and CDR2 SMNVEV (reference sequence). The CDR3 length is 17 residues. CDR3 loop: CASSLSSWEGPYNEQFF. CDR3 bases: TGTGCCAGCAGTTTATCCTCCTGGGAGGGGCCCTACAATGAGCAGTTCTTC.

This clone has just one count. The V and J genes are TRBV19 and TRBJ2-7; TRBD2 is a possible D gene (6 bases). The CDR3 covers 20 residues. Trimming removed 4 bases from V and 0 bases from J, with 28 bases in between. Germline CDR1 is LNHDA and CDR2 is SQIVND (reference sequence). CDR3 amino acids: CASSRDGGAGTTGTSYEQYF. CDR3 bases: TGTGCCAGTAGTAGGGACGGCGGGGCAGGCACTACCGGTACCTCCTACGAGCAGTACTTC.

The V call is TRBV6-5, the J call TRBJ1-1, with D unresolved. V was shortened by 0 bases and J by 0 bases, with 5 bases between the two germline ends. Germline CDR1 reads MNHEY; CDR2 reads SVGAGI. There are 14 residues in the CDR3. In nucleotides, the CDR3 is TGTGCCAGCAGTTACTCTCCCATGAACACTGAAGCTTTCTTT. Translated: CASSYSPMNTEAFF.

This sequence joins TRBV5-6 and TRBJ1-5; 8 bases map to TRBD1. With V trimmed by 1 base and J by 6 bases, 3 bases remained unmatched. The CDR3 has 14 amino acids. Germline V CDR1 and CDR2: SGHDT, YYEEEE. The CDR3 protein is CASSLSGGGQPQHF. The CDR3 nucleotides read TGTGCCAGCAGCTTGTCAGGGGGCGGTCAGCCCCAGCATTTT.

The chain has TRBV28 and TRBJ1-2, with D perhaps matching TRBD1 (5 bases). The germline V gene encodes CDR1 MDHEN and CDR2 SYDVKM. The CDR3 totals 14 residues. Trimming pared 3 bases from V and 1 base from J, leaving 9 bases between. CDR3: CASSFLGDNYGYTF. CDR3 nucleotides: TGTGCCAGCAGTTTTTTGGGGGATAACTATGGCTACACCTTC.

The gene calls are TRBV3-1 (or the pseudogene TRBV3-2) and TRBJ1-2; a weak D match, TRBD1 (5 bases). The germline V gene encodes CDR1 LGHDT and CDR2 YNNKEL (reference sequence). V lost 0 bases to trimming and J lost 1 base, with 15 bases between them. The CDR3 has 17 amino acids. The chain's CDR3 is CASSQESAGRSNYGYTF. The CDR3 coding sequence is TGTGCCAGCAGCCAAGAGTCAGCGGGACGGAGTAACTATGGCTACACCTTC.

In this sample, this clone turned up once. The chain joins TRBV29-1 to TRBJ2-1; weak D call: TRBD2 (5 bases). The CDR3 contains 14 residues. V lost 2 bases, J lost 7 bases, and 15 bases lay in between. The germline CDR1 and CDR2 sequences are SQVTM and ANQGSEA. This CDR3 is CSVENPGMGNEQFF. CDR3 bases: TGCAGCGTTGAAAACCCGGGAATGGGGAATGAGCAGTTCTTC.

CDR3 bases: TGTGCCAGCAGCAAAGGGACAGGGGAGACCGGGGAGCTGTTTTTT. This encodes CASSKGTGETGELFF. This chain joins TRBV9 and TRBJ2-2; 10 bases agree with TRBD1. The CDR3 totals 15 residues. With V trimmed by 4 bases and J by 5 bases, 5 bases remained unmatched. Germline CDR1 and CDR2: SGDLS and YYNGEE.

The table lists this clone with a count of one. The V gene is TRBV7-8, the J gene TRBJ1-3; 9 positions match TRBD1. The CDR3 is 16 residues long. Germline V lookup: CDR1 SGHVS, CDR2 FQNEAQ. Germline trimming cut 4 bases from V and 4 bases from J; bases unmatched to any gene: 8. CDR3 nucleotides: TGTGCCAGCAGCTGGGCCCAGACAGGGGGGGGAAACACCATATATTTT. Translating gives CASSWAQTGGGNTIYF.

This rearrangement joins TRBV12-3 or TRBV12-4 to TRBJ2-5; 9 bases are shared with TRBD1. The V and J ends lost 6 bases and 5 bases, in that order; junction bases with no gene match: 4. This CDR3 has 13 residues. The chain's CDR3 is CASSDRGIETQYF. CDR3 bases: TGTGCCAGCAGCGACAGGGGGATCGAGACCCAGTACTTC.

The V and J genes are TRBV19 and TRBJ1-6; 7 bases line up with TRBD1. There are 16 residues in the CDR3. Trimming cost V 5 bases and J 6 bases; bases outside gene matches: 10. CDR1 is LNHDA, CDR2 SQIVND, per germline (reference sequence). CDR3 DNA sequence: TGTGCCAGTAGTGACAGGGCTAAGATACCTAATTCACCCCTCCACTTT. Protein: CASSDRAKIPNSPLHF.

The V and J genes are TRBV18 and TRBJ2-1; 13 bases are shared with TRBD2. Germline assignment: CDR1 KGHSH and CDR2 LQKENI. V trimming: 0 bases; J trimming: 7 bases; junction bases outside the gene matches: 3. The CDR3 runs 16 residues. The CDR3 region is CASSPPGLAGTNEQFF. Written as DNA, the CDR3 is TGTGCCAGCTCACCACCGGGACTAGCGGGGACAAATGAGCAGTTCTTC.

The chain uses TRBV3-1 (or the pseudogene TRBV3-2) and TRBJ1-1; D remains ambiguous. The V end was cut by 5 bases, the J end by 2 bases, with 6 bases between. CDR3 length equals 12 residues. Germline V gene sequence: CDR1 LGHDT, CDR2 YNNKEL (reference sequence). CDR3 region: CASSEGNTEAFF. The CDR3 nucleotides are TGTGCCAGCAGCGAGGGAAACACTGAAGCTTTCTTT.